This entry describes one TCR beta chain. The antigen remains undetermined. Its ends do not fully match the called genes, so a read error is possible. CDR3 size: 18 residues. Germline V lookup: CDR1 SQVTM, CDR2 ANQGSEA. This sample was taken from a study of shared clonotypes between healthy human individuals. About the study: Samples came from a couple of female and a few male donors aged 18 to 49. Study-level results: Deeper or shallower sequencing was expected to change how clonotypes are shared among donors.

Profiling relied on immunoSEQ multiplex PCR, and the TCRdb table lists in-frame clones only, not all of them. Found here are around 500,000 clones, roughly 78% of them singletons; the top ten hold approximately 12%. This receptor was identified in a middle-aged woman in good health. Some clones in this sample may be carry-over from other donors' samples. The sample taken for sequencing was PBMCs. This chain joins TRBV29-1 and TRBJ2-1, with D tentatively TRBD2 (7 bases). The CDR3: CSVEVGIFGGVRDKEQFF. The DNA for the CDR3 is TGCAGCGTTGAAGTGGGAATTTTTGGGGGGGTGCGGGACAAGGAGCAGTTCTTC.